This section outlines one T cell receptor (beta chain) sequence together with its context. This sample is part of a study of blood T cell repertoires in COVID-19. Sequencing was performed with immunoSEQ multiplex PCR; in TCRdb, only in-frame clones are kept and a portion is missing. The sample carries 200,000 to 250,000 clones, about 84% recorded once. Germline V gene data show CDR1 as SGHTA and CDR2 as FQGNSA. The CDR3 has 16 residues. V was trimmed by 1 base and J by 0 bases, leaving 12 bases between them. The J gene is TRBJ1-1, the V gene TRBV7-2; D not certain. The sample taken for sequencing was peripheral blood. This sequence originates from a woman of 80 years or more with COVID-19, enrolled during active disease. Here the CDR3 reads CASSLVTIAMNTEAFF. The DNA of the CDR3 is TGTGCCAGCAGCTTAGTTACAATAGCTATGAACACTGAAGCTTTCTTT.